The rows below give T cell receptor beta chains drawn from one sample of a study of blood T cell repertoires in COVID-19. TCRdb's copy holds only in-frame clones and misses some; the assay was immunoSEQ multiplex PCR. The data show roughly 280,000 clones, around 84% seen once. The source material was peripheral blood. The source is a man in his sixties with acute or convalescent COVID-19. The CDR3 runs from the conserved cysteine through the conserved F or W. A D gene is named only where the DNA matches it firmly. The size entry is marked missing in some rows and otherwise reads once, few, many or a size class.

j_call cdr3_length v_call d_call clone_size cdr3_nt cdr3_aa
TRBJ2-2 14 TRBV29-1 . . TGCAGCGTTGGGTATCTGACACCCATTGGGGAGCTGTTTTTT CSVGYLTPIGELFF
TRBJ2-6 17 TRBV6-6 . . TGTGCCAGCAGTCACGGGGGACTGACCTCTGGGGCCAACGTCCTGACTTTC CASSHGGLTSGANVLTF
TRBJ2-2 17 TRBV3-1/TRBV3-2 . . TGTGCCAGCAGCCAAAGTATAGCGCGTACGAACACCGGGGAGCTGTTTTTT CASSQSIARTNTGELFF
TRBJ1-2 16 TRBV19 TRBD1 . TGTGCCAGTAGCCGAATCGACAGGGTTGAATTCTATGGCTACACCTTC CASSRIDRVEFYGYTF
TRBJ2-5 15 TRBV2 . . TGTGCCAGCAGTGGGTTAAATAGGAGGGGAGAGACCCAGTACTTC CASSGLNRRGETQYF
TRBJ2-1 15 TRBV4-3 TRBD2 . TGCGCCAGCAGCCAAGCGGGAGCGGGGGTGGATGAGCAGTTCTTC CASSQAGAGVDEQFF
TRBJ2-3 15 TRBV6-5 TRBD2 . TGTGCCAGCAGTTACAGGCTAGCGGCCACAGATACGCAGTATTTT CASSYRLAATDTQYF
TRBJ1-4 16 TRBV28 . . TGTGCCAGCAGGGTACTCTTGGTTAACGCCGAGGAAAAACTGTTTTTT CASRVLLVNAEEKLFF
TRBJ1-1 13 TRBV3-1/TRBV3-2 . . TGTGCCAGCAGCCAAACTCTCAGGACTGAAGCTTTCTTT CASSQTLRTEAFF
TRBJ2-6 20 TRBV19 . . TGTGCCAGTAGTATCCCCCGTTTGGGCAGGGCAAGCTCTGGGGCCAACGTCCTGACTTTC CASSIPRLGRASSGANVLTF
TRBJ1-3 16 TRBV3-1/TRBV3-2 . . . CATVAGGLISGNTIYF
TRBJ2-7 13 TRBV3-1/TRBV3-2 TRBD1 . TGTGCCAGCAGCCAAGGGACAGGGGACGAGCAGTACTTC CASSQGTGDEQYF
TRBJ2-7 16 TRBV6-4 TRBD1 few TGTGCCAGCAGTCCCAGGGACAGGGGAGGAACCTACGAGCAGTACTTC CASSPRDRGGTYEQYF
TRBJ2-3 14 TRBV7-2 TRBD2 . TGTGCCACCAGGACTAGCGGGGCGAGAGATACGCAGTATTTT CATRTSGARDTQYF
TRBJ2-7 16 TRBV6-5 TRBD1 . TGTGCCAGCAGTTACTCACCGACAGGGGGGCTCTACGAGCAGTACTTC CASSYSPTGGLYEQYF
TRBJ2-1 11 TRBV19 . . TGTGCCGGGGGGATGGGCAATGAGCAGTTCTTC CAGGMGNEQFF
TRBJ1-2 15 TRBV5-5 TRBD1 . TGTGCCAGCAGCGCCAGGGACAGCTCTAACTATGGCTACACCTTC CASSARDSSNYGYTF
TRBJ1-3 15 TRBV6-6 . . TGTGCCAGCAATTACCCCCCAGACTCTGGAAACACCATATATTTT CASNYPPDSGNTIYF
TRBJ2-7 15 TRBV2 TRBD1 few TGTGCCAGCAGTTTTCGGGACAGGGGATCTTACGAGCAGTACTTC CASSFRDRGSYEQYF
TRBJ2-7 13 TRBV12-3/TRBV12-4 . once TGTGCCAGCACCCTCGACAGTACCTACGAGCAGTACTTC CASTLDSTYEQYF
TRBJ2-5 17 TRBV5-6 . . TGTGCCAGCAGCTCGTTATCGACAGAAGTCATATGCGTGGGCCAGTACTTC CASSSLSTEVICVGQYF
TRBJ1-4 14 TRBV6-5 . . TGTGCCAGCAGTTACAGGGAGGACGGAGGAAAACTGTTTTTT CASSYREDGGKLFF
TRBJ2-3 15 TRBV27 TRBD2 few TGTGCCAGCATCCGAACTAGCGGGGGCACAGATACGCAGTATTTT CASIRTSGGTDTQYF
TRBJ2-3 15 TRBV7-6 . . TGTGCCAGCAGCCCTAGCCCCTCGGTGACAGATACGCAGTATTTT CASSPSPSVTDTQYF
TRBJ2-6 15 TRBV6-5 . . TGTGCCAGCAGTTCTCGCGGCAGTGGGGCCAACGTCCTGACTTTC CASSSRGSGANVLTF
TRBJ2-7 17 TRBV15 TRBD2 once TGTGCCACCAGCGGACCCGGGACTAGCGGGAGAGTCCACGAGCAGTACTTC CATSGPGTSGRVHEQYF
TRBJ2-5 15 TRBV9 TRBD2 . TGTGCCAGCAGCGTAGGACTAGCTACGACAGAGACCCAGTACTTC CASSVGLATTETQYF
TRBJ2-3 15 TRBV11-3 . . TGTGCCAGCAGCTTAGAGGGGGGTTCCACAGATACGCAGTATTTT CASSLEGGSTDTQYF
TRBJ2-7 11 TRBV19 . few TGTGCCAGTAGTATGGGGGGAATTCAGTACTTC CASSMGGIQYF
TRBJ1-5 17 TRBV10-3 TRBD1 . TGTGCCATCAGTGAGTCAGAAGGGGGCGAGAAAAATCAGCCCCAGCATTTT CAISESEGGEKNQPQHF
TRBJ2-5 12 TRBV28 . . TGTGCCAGCAGTTTATTCGGGGAGACCCAGTACTTC CASSLFGETQYF
TRBJ1-4 14 TRBV5-1 TRBD1 . TGCGCCAGCAGCTTGGAACAGGGGGGAGAAAAACTGTTTTTT CASSLEQGGEKLFF
TRBJ2-5 15 TRBV19 . . TGTGCCAGTAGTCGGGAAGGACGGGGCCAAGAGACCCAGTACTTC CASSREGRGQETQYF
TRBJ1-4 18 TRBV4-3 . . TGCGCCAGCAGCCAAGATTATGGCAGGAGGGGATATAATGAAAAACTGTTTTTT CASSQDYGRRGYNEKLFF
TRBJ2-7 15 TRBV7-9 . . TGTGCCAGCAGCCTCGTCGATGGGGCAGTCCACGAGCAGTACTTC CASSLVDGAVHEQYF
TRBJ1-5 14 TRBV30 . . TGTGCCTGGAGTGTGCCCAGGGAGGCTCAGCCCCAGCATTTT CAWSVPREAQPQHF
TRBJ1-6 15 TRBV7-9 . few TGTGCCAGTATGGGGTCCGGGACAAGAAATTCACCCCTCCACTTT CASMGSGTRNSPLHF
TRBJ2-7 13 TRBV19 . . TGTGCCAGTAGGCAGACAGTCAACTACGAGCAGTACTTC CASRQTVNYEQYF
TRBJ2-5 15 TRBV12-5 TRBD2 . TGTGCTAGTGGTCCCGCGGGAGGGCCAGGGGAGACCCAGTACTTC CASGPAGGPGETQYF
TRBJ2-2 15 TRBV5-6 . . TGTGCCAGCAGTTTCCGCGGGATCGACACCGGGGAGCTGTTTTTT CASSFRGIDTGELFF
TRBJ1-1 14 TRBV3-1/TRBV3-2 . few TGTGCCAGCAGCCAAGATTCGGGGGACACTGAAGCTTTCTTT CASSQDSGDTEAFF
TRBJ1-4 14 TRBV28 TRBD1 . TGTGCCAGCAGTCTGGGGACAGGGTTTGAAAAACTGTTTTTT CASSLGTGFEKLFF
TRBJ2-4 18 TRBV6-1 TRBD2 . TGTGCCAGCAGTGAAGCGGGACTAGCGGGAGGGTCTGGAAACATTCAGTACTTC CASSEAGLAGGSGNIQYF
TRBJ1-1 16 TRBV7-3 TRBD1 . TGTGCCAGCAGCCCCGGGACAGTTAACATGAACACTGAAGCTTTCTTT CASSPGTVNMNTEAFF
TRBJ2-5 14 TRBV18 . . TGTGCCAGCTCACCAGGTAGAGCGGGAGAGACCCAGTACTTC CASSPGRAGETQYF
TRBJ1-2 17 TRBV19 TRBD1 . TGTGCCAGTAGTATCGCAGTTCTTCGACAGGGATCTGGTGGCTACACCTTC CASSIAVLRQGSGGYTF
TRBJ2-1 21 TRBV6-6 TRBD2 once TGTGCCAGCAGTCGCGCACTTCCCGGGACTAGCGGGGTAGTGTCCTACAATGAGCAGTTCTTC CASSRALPGTSGVVSYNEQFF
TRBJ1-6 15 TRBV7-6 . . TGTGCCAGCAGCTTAGGTCCGGGAGAGAGTTCACCCCTCCACTTT CASSLGPGESSPLHF
TRBJ2-1 18 TRBV5-6 . . TGTGCCAGCAGCTCATCAGCCAGGGGTTATGGCTCCTACAATGAGCAGTTCTTC CASSSSARGYGSYNEQFF
TRBJ1-6 15 TRBV7-8 . . TGTGCCAGCAGCTTAGGGTCAGAGGGTGCTTCACCCCTCCACTTT CASSLGSEGASPLHF
TRBJ2-5 15 TRBV11-3 TRBD2 . TGTGCCAGCAGCCCGCCTGGGACTAGCGGGGGGACCCAGTACTTC CASSPPGTSGGTQYF
TRBJ2-7 14 TRBV9 TRBD1 . TGTGCCAGCAGCTTGGGACAGGGGGCGTACGAGCAGTACTTC CASSLGQGAYEQYF
TRBJ1-5 13 TRBV6-6 . once TGTGCCAGCAGTTACGTCGGGAATCAGCCCCAGCATTTT CASSYVGNQPQHF
TRBJ2-5 17 TRBV11-2 TRBD2 once TGTGCCAGCAGCTTAAGGGCGCGGGAGGGGGTGGCCGAGACCCAGTACTTC CASSLRAREGVAETQYF
TRBJ2-7 18 TRBV21-1 . . TGTGCCAGCAGCAAATTCAGCCGGACTAGCGGGAGACGCAACGAGCAGTACTTC CASSKFSRTSGRRNEQYF
TRBJ2-1 15 TRBV7-7 TRBD2 . TGTGCTAGCAGCTTAGTAGCGGGAGGTTTCGATGAGCAGTTCTTC CASSLVAGGFDEQFF
TRBJ2-7 15 TRBV11-3 . . TGTGCCAGCATCCTTCGCCAGGGTGGGCATACCGAGCAGTACTTC CASILRQGGHTEQYF
TRBJ2-7 20 TRBV29-1 TRBD2 . TGCAGCGTTGAAGACCCTTTCCCTCGGACTAGCGGGAGAGTGGACTACGAGCAGTACTTC CSVEDPFPRTSGRVDYEQYF
TRBJ2-5 13 TRBV11-1 TRBD2 . TGTGCCAGCAGCTTAGGGGGAGGGGAGACCCAGTACTTC CASSLGGGETQYF
TRBJ2-7 15 TRBV10-3 TRBD2 . TGTGCCACAAAGGGGACTAGCGGGAGGACCTACGAGCAGTACTTC CATKGTSGRTYEQYF